The 13 T cell receptor beta chains given below trace back to one sample, sequenced in a study of T cell repertoires in cytomegalovirus infection. One entry per CDR3 protein, called by TCRdb with MiXCR from the reads. This table has roughly 320,000 distinct CDR3 sequences, roughly a tenth appearing once. Sequenced input: PBMCs. The origin of the receptors is a human donor in good health (CMV status not recorded). Some clones in this sample may be carry-over from other donors' samples.

This clonotype was detected many times. The chain employs TRBV7-9 and TRBJ2-5, with D possibly TRBD1 on 5 matching bases. Germline V gene lookup returns CDR1 SEHNR and CDR2 FQNEAQ (reference sequence). The V gene lost 3 bases and the J gene lost 7 bases, with 9 bases spanning the gap. The CDR3 covers 12 residues. The CDR3 DNA reads as TGTGCCAGCAGCTTCAGGGAAGCGACCCAGTACTTC. Protein: CASSFREATQYF.

This clonotype was counted ten times or more. This chain links TRBV7-2 with TRBJ2-7, with D possibly matching TRBD2 (5 bases). The germline V gene has CDR1 SGHTA and CDR2 FQGNSA. The CDR3 contains 15 residues. V was cut by 1 base and J by 2 bases, with 12 bases left in between. CDR3 loop: CASSLDVRGPYEQYF. CDR3 DNA sequence: TGTGCCAGCAGCTTAGATGTACGAGGGCCCTACGAGCAGTACTTC. The whole variable domain, filled in from reference TRBV7-2 and TRBJ2-7, reads GAGVSQSPSNKVTEKGKDVELRCDPISGHTALYWYRQSLGQGLEFLIYFQGNSAPDKSGLPSDRFSAERTGGSVSTLTIQRTQQEDSAVYLCASSLDVRGPYEQYFGPGTRLTVT.

This clonotype was detected many times. The rearrangement links TRBV6-5 to TRBJ2-6; the D is unclear. Trimming cost V 2 bases and J 0 bases, with 2 bases left between them. The CDR3 extends over 14 amino acids. CDR1 is MNHEY, CDR2 SVGAGI, per germline. The CDR3: CASSYNSGANVLTF. CDR3 DNA: TGTGCCAGCAGTTACAACTCTGGGGCCAACGTCCTGACTTTC.

This clonotype was detected many times. The rearrangement links TRBV7-8 to TRBJ1-1; 7 bases align to TRBD1. With 6 bases clipped from V and 7 bases from J, the junction kept 5 bases outside the gene matches. This CDR3 spans 12 amino acids. Germline V CDR1 and CDR2: SGHVS, FQNEAQ. For the CDR3, the DNA is TGTGCCAGCAGTTCAGGGGGAGGTGAAGCTTTCTTT. Protein: CASSSGGGEAFF. The full variable domain, with the rest looked up from reference TRBV7-8 and TRBJ1-1, is GAGVSQSPRYKVAKRGQDVALRCDPISGHVSLFWYQQALGQGPEFLTYFQNEAQLDKSGLPSDRFFAERPEGSVSTLKIQRTQQEDSAVYLCASSSGGGEAFFGQGTRLTVV.

The gene calls are TRBV20-1 and TRBJ2-7, with D perhaps TRBD2 (5 bases). Germline lookup yields CDR1 DFQATT and CDR2 SNEGSKA (reference sequence). The CDR3 is 13 amino acids. Trimming took 5 bases from V and 0 from J, leaving 11 bases between them. The CDR3 is CSASGVDSYEQYV. As DNA, the CDR3 is TGCAGTGCTTCCGGGGTGGACTCCTACGAGCAGTACGTC.

This clonotype was counted only a few times. The chain has TRBV29-1 and TRBJ2-3; D gene ambiguous. Germline-derived CDR1 and CDR2 are SQVTM and ANQGSEA. The V end lost 7 bases, the J end lost 2 bases, and 13 bases lay between the germline ends. The CDR3 covers 13 residues. The CDR3 DNA reads as TGCAGCGCCGCCGGGTGGGCCACAGATACGCAGTATTTT. Translating gives CSAAGWATDTQYF.

This clonotype was seen many times. The chain has TRBV4-1 and TRBJ1-2; 8 nucleotides match TRBD1. CDR3 length: 18 residues. J gave up 4 bases and V 2 bases, and 15 bases lay outside the gene matches. Looked up from germline, CDR1 is MGHRA and CDR2 is YSYEKL. CDR3 DNA: TGCGCCAGCAGCCAAACCGGGACAGGACTTATCTTGGGCTATGGCTACACCTTC. Translation: CASSQTGTGLILGYGYTF.

This clonotype has a count of ten or more. The J gene is TRBJ1-6, the V gene TRBV6-5; 9 bases are a match to TRBD1. Germline CDR1 MNHEY, CDR2 SVGAGI. The CDR3 contains 14 residues. V was pared by 5 bases and J by 10 bases, with 6 bases of the junction left unmatched. The CDR3 sequence is CASSTGTGRSPLHF. CDR3 sequence (DNA): TGTGCCAGCAGTACCGGGACAGGGAGGTCACCCCTCCACTTT.

This clonotype occurred many times. The chain carries TRBV3-1 and TRBJ2-1; no firm D call. The CDR3 spans 17 residues. CDR1 and CDR2 (germline): LGHDT, YNNKEL (reference sequence). Trimming left V 0 bases short and J 5 bases short, with 17 bases between. The CDR3 DNA reads as TGTGCCAGCAGCCAAGAGAGGCCGTACATACCGAACAATGAGCAGTTCTTC. This gives the protein CASSQERPYIPNNEQFF.

This clonotype has ten or more counts. The gene calls are TRBV12-3 or TRBV12-4 and TRBJ2-2; no firm D call. The CDR3 is made up of 14 amino acids. Trimming took off 2 bases at V and 0 bases at J, with 4 bases between the two ends. The CDR3 DNA follows: TGTGCCAGCAGTTTATCTCCGAACACCGGGGAGCTGTTTTTT. This translates into CASSLSPNTGELFF.

This clonotype came up many times. The chain is built from TRBV19 and TRBJ2-1; D assignment may be TRBD1 or TRBD2 (5 bases each). Looked up from germline, CDR1 is LNHDA and CDR2 is SQIVND (reference sequence). This CDR3 is built from 14 residues. Trimming left V 5 bases short and J 10 bases short, with 18 bases between. The CDR3, as DNA: TGTGCCAGTAGTCTACGAGGGGCGGTCGGGGAGCAGTTCTTC. It is translated as CASSLRGAVGEQFF.

This clonotype showed up many times. This chain connects TRBV7-9 to TRBJ2-7; 11 positions match TRBD2. Germline lookup yields CDR1 SEHNR and CDR2 FQNEAQ (reference sequence). This CDR3 contains 14 residues. J gave up 3 bases and V 5 bases, and 3 bases lay outside the gene matches. DNA of the CDR3: TGTGCCAGCAGCAACCTAGCGGGGGGCTACGAGCAGTACGTC. Translating it yields CASSNLAGGYEQYV.

This clonotype has ten or more counts. The chain employs TRBV6-5 and TRBJ2-2; the D gene is possibly TRBD1 (5 bases). Per the germline V gene, CDR1 is MNHEY and CDR2 is SVGAGI. Trimming pared 2 bases from V and 1 base from J, leaving 8 bases between. CDR3 length: 15 amino acids. The CDR3 protein is CASSYRGLNTGELFF. CDR3 in DNA: TGTGCCAGCAGTTACAGGGGTCTGAACACCGGGGAGCTGTTTTTT.